This section outlines one TCR beta chain sequence together with its context. Its antigen is not known. This record comes from a study of CD8+CD57+ T cells in acquired aplastic anemia. Study-wide context: Sorted CD4+ and CD8+ cell DNA averaged roughly 3.2 ug. Notes on the study in general: In common between the patients and the controls were more than 25 CD8+ CDR3 sequences.

Template material for TCR beta VDJ and CDR3 profiling consisted of genomic DNA. TCRdb redid the calling of the reads with MiXCR, one entry per CDR3 protein. The table shows hundreds of thousands of distinct CDR3 sequences, with 65% to 80% occurring only once. The V and J ends lost 6 bases and 9 bases respectively, with 21 bases between them. CDR1 is SEHNR, CDR2 FQNEAQ, per germline (reference sequence). The CDR3 is made up of 14 amino acids. The sequenced sample consisted of sorted CD4+, CD8+, or CD8+CD57+ T cells (not recorded which) from PBMCs. The chain recombines TRBV7-9 with TRBJ2-7; D is perhaps TRBD2 (6 bases). This receptor was taken from a human donor in good health, serving as a control. This chain's CDR3 is CASSDGGATFGQYF. CDR3 nucleotides: TGTGCCAGCAGTGATGGCGGGGCTACCTTCGGGCAGTACTTC. The variable domain in full, completed from reference TRBV7-9 and TRBJ2-7, reads DTGVSQNPRHKITKRGQNVTFRCDPISEHNRLYWYRQTLGQGPEFLTYFQNEAQLEKSRLLSDRFSAERPKGSFSTLEIQRTEQGDSAMYLCASSDGGATFGQYFGPGTRLTVT.